Listed here are 17 T cell receptor beta chains from one sample, sequenced in a study of identical twins' blood T cells (dated by TCRdb to about 2013). Libraries were built with 5' RACE. Sequencing used an Illumina Genome Analyzer IIx. Starting from the raw public reads, TCRdb applied fastp trimming at Q25, assembled clones with MiXCR and retained in-frame beta chains. CDR3 protein sequences are deduplicated, and each keeps its most common genes and DNA. This sample is represented by 350,000 to 400,000 distinct CDR3 sequences; roughly 28% of them were singletons. The top ten clones comprise roughly 6.1% of the sample. Input material: PBMCs. The receptors here all came from a woman between 18 and 49 years old in good health.

The genes are TRBV27 and TRBJ1-6; D uncertain. Germline assignment: CDR1 MNHEY and CDR2 SMNVEV (reference sequence). V dropped 6 bases and J dropped 8 bases, with 11 bases sitting between them. This CDR3 has 13 amino acids. The CDR3 sequence: CASRRELYSPLHF. The CDR3 nucleotides are TGTGCCAGCAGAAGGGAGTTGTATTCACCCCTCCACTTT.

This rearrangement joins TRBV18 to TRBJ2-7; 9 bases agree with TRBD1. The CDR3 sequence is 14 residues long. The V gene's germline CDR1 is KGHSH and CDR2 LQKENI. V trimming: 6 bases; J trimming: 4 bases; junction bases outside the gene matches: 7. CDR3 sequence (DNA): TGTGCCAGCTCTGAGGGACAGGGCCTTTACGAGCAGTACTTC. Translated, it gives CASSEGQGLYEQYF.

Only a few counts were recorded for this clonotype. This chain links TRBV29-1 with TRBJ1-1, with 9 bases lining up with TRBD1. The junction had 9 bases not matched to a gene; V was cut back by 2 bases and J by 11 bases. Germline V gene sequence: CDR1 SQVTM, CDR2 ANQGSEA. The CDR3 loop spans 13 amino acids. In DNA, the CDR3 is TGCAGCGTTGAAACCGGGACAGGGCGACGGGCTTTCTTT. This gives the protein CSVETGTGRRAFF.

The rearrangement uses TRBV9 and TRBJ1-2; D may be TRBD1 (5 bases). Germline CDR1 is SGDLS and CDR2 is YYNGEE. V was trimmed by 8 bases and J by 3 bases, leaving 17 bases between them. The CDR3 is 14 amino acids. The CDR3 loop is CASSTGTADYGYTF. The CDR3 DNA follows: TGTGCCAGTTCAACCGGGACCGCAGACTATGGCTACACCTTC.

The chain carries TRBV18 and TRBJ2-7, with no clear D. The V gene lost 6 bases and the J gene lost 6 bases, with 15 bases spanning the gap. The CDR3 covers 13 residues. Looked up from germline, CDR1 is KGHSH and CDR2 is LQKENI. In nucleotides, the CDR3 is TGTGCCAGCTCGAAAGGGTATGAAGGCGAGCAGTACTTC. Its translation: CASSKGYEGEQYF.

This rearrangement joins TRBV7-9 to TRBJ2-4; either TRBD1 or TRBD2 may fit D (5 bases each). Germline V gene lookup returns CDR1 SEHNR and CDR2 FQNEAQ (reference sequence). The CDR3 consists of 14 residues. V lost 4 bases to trimming and J lost 8 bases, with 15 bases between them. CDR3 sequence: CASSSTQGVDIQYF. In DNA, the CDR3 is TGTGCCAGCAGCTCTACCCAGGGAGTTGACATTCAGTACTTC.

This chain uses TRBV7-9 with TRBJ1-6; 7 bases map to TRBD1. CDR3 size: 14 residues. Germline CDR1 is SEHNR and CDR2 is FQNEAQ (reference sequence). V lost 1 base and J lost 9; bases outside the gene matches: 3. CDR3 DNA: TGTGCCAGCAGCTTAGGGGGACAGCTTTCACCCCTCCACTTT. The encoded protein is CASSLGGQLSPLHF.

This clonotype was counted only a few times. The gene calls are TRBV27 and TRBJ1-2; D is uncertain. Germline CDR1 and CDR2: MNHEY and SMNVEV (reference sequence). The V end was cut by 3 bases, the J end by 0 bases, with 11 bases between. This CDR3 is 15 amino acids long. This CDR3 reads CASSFTRQTNYGYTF. CDR3 nucleotides: TGTGCCAGCAGTTTCACTCGTCAGACTAACTATGGCTACACCTTC.

The chain employs TRBV7-9 and TRBJ1-1, with D perhaps matching TRBD1 (5 bases). The CDR3 is 16 residues long. Trimming shortened V by 7 bases and J by 1 base, and 19 bases separated the two germline ends. Germline V gene data show CDR1 as SEHNR and CDR2 as FQNEAQ (reference sequence). CDR3 in amino acids: CASNQTRGTKNTEAFF. CDR3 DNA: TGTGCCAGCAACCAAACTAGGGGAACCAAGAACACTGAAGCTTTCTTT.

The V call is TRBV5-1, the J call TRBJ2-2, with TRBD2 identical over 8 bases. Per germline, CDR1 SGHRS and CDR2 YFSETQ. With 5 bases clipped from V and 8 bases from J, the junction kept 11 bases outside the gene matches. CDR3 length equals 15 residues. The CDR3 DNA follows: TGCGCCAGCAGTCCCGGGACTAGTGCCGGGGGGGAGCTGTTTTTT. It codes for CASSPGTSAGGELFF.

A few counts support this clonotype. V usage is TRBV9 and J usage is TRBJ2-1; 7 bases align to TRBD2. The CDR3 contains 12 residues. Germline loops: CDR1 SGDLS, CDR2 YYNGEE. With V trimmed by 3 bases and J by 6 bases, 0 bases remained unmatched. CDR3 nucleotides: TGTGCCAGCAGCGGCGGGGGCAATGAGCAGTTCTTC. It is translated as CASSGGGNEQFF.

The CDR3 coding sequence is TGCGCCAGCAGCTTGGTCTCACGGGACCCCTATGGCTACACCTTC. Translation: CASSLVSRDPYGYTF. This sequence joins TRBV5-1 and TRBJ1-2, with a weak D call TRBD1 (5 bases). The CDR3 totals 15 residues. Germline CDR1 is SGHRS and CDR2 is YFSETQ. Trimming stripped 0 bases from V and 4 bases from J, with 13 bases between.

The rearrangement joins TRBV2 to TRBJ2-7; 7 nucleotides line up with TRBD1. Germline trimming cut 6 bases from V and 4 bases from J; bases unmatched to any gene: 3. The germline V gene encodes CDR1 SNHLY and CDR2 FYNNEI. This CDR3 has 12 amino acids. The CDR3 region has the DNA TGTGCCAGCAGGGGACAGATATACGAGCAGTACTTC. Amino acid sequence: CASRGQIYEQYF.

This clonotype came up a few times. The V call is TRBV2, the J call TRBJ2-3; 7 bases fit TRBD1. The V gene's germline CDR1 is SNHLY and CDR2 FYNNEI. Trimming cost V 4 bases and J 3 bases; bases outside gene matches: 1. This CDR3 spans 13 amino acids. The CDR3 DNA is TGTGCCAGCAGTGGACAGGGAACAGATACGCAGTATTTT. Protein sequence: CASSGQGTDTQYF.

This clonotype was observed a few times. The chain recombines TRBV18 with TRBJ1-4, with D unclear. The length of the CDR3 is 16 residues. CDR1 is KGHSH, CDR2 LQKENI, per germline. V was shortened by 4 bases and J by 3 bases, with 15 bases between the two germline ends. This CDR3 reads CASSLNGIGANEKLFF. The CDR3 DNA is TGTGCCAGCTCACTTAATGGGATCGGGGCTAATGAAAAACTGTTTTTT.

This rearrangement joins TRBV20-1 to TRBJ1-5; D not resolved. The V end lost 3 bases, the J end lost 5 bases, and 8 bases lay between the germline ends. The CDR3 consists of 12 residues. Germline-derived CDR1 and CDR2 are DFQATT and SNEGSKA (reference sequence). The CDR3 nucleotides are TGCAGTGCTAGGCAGCTTCATCAGCCCCAGCATTTT. Protein product: CSARQLHQPQHF.

The chain joins TRBV6-2 or TRBV6-3 to TRBJ2-2; maybe TRBD1 (5 bases). The CDR3 is 16 amino acids. V lost 0 bases and J 6 bases, leaving 14 bases between the germline ends. From germline, CDR1 is MNHEY and CDR2 SVGEGT. The CDR3 nucleotides read TGTGCCAGCAGTTACTCGGCCAGGGCGAGTTCCGGGGAGCTGTTTTTT. It specifies CASSYSARASSGELFF.